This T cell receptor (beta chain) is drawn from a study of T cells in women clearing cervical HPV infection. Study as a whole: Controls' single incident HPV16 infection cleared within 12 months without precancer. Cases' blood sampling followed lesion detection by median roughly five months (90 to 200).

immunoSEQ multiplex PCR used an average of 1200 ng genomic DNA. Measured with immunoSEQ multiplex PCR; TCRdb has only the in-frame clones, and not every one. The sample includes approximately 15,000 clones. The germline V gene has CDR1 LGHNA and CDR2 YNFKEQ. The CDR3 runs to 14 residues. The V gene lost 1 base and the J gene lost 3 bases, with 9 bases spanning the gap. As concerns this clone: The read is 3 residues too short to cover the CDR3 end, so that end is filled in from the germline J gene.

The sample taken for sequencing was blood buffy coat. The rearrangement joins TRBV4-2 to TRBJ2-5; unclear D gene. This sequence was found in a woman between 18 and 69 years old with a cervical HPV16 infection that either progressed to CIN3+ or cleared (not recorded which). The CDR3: CASSQAERKETQYF. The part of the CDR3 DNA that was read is TGTGCCAGCAGCCAAGCCGAGCGTAAAGAGACC.